The T cell receptor (beta chain) under discussion was sequenced for a study of blood T cell repertoires in COVID-19. Sequenced by immunoSEQ multiplex PCR; TCRdb stores in-frame clones only, minus some. The table shows around 250,000 clones, with approximately 83% occurring only once. Sequencing was performed on PBMCs or T cells enriched from blood (not recorded which). This receptor was identified in a man aged 45-60 years who had recovered from COVID-19.

The CDR3 DNA reads TGTGCCAGCAGCTTGAGACGGGGCTACAATGAGCAGTTCTTC. Translating gives CASSLRRGYNEQFF. The chain employs TRBV5-6 and TRBJ2-1; D possibly corresponds to TRBD2 (5 bases). CDR3 length: 14 residues. Looked up from germline, CDR1 is SGHDT and CDR2 is YYEEEE. The germline V and J ends were trimmed by 1 base and 3 bases, with 8 bases remaining between them. Based on the CDR3 plus reference TRBV5-6 and TRBJ2-1, the full variable domain is DAGVTQSPTHLIKTRGQQVTLRCSPKSGHDTVSWYQQALGQGPQFIFQYYEEEERQRGNFPDRFSGHQFPNYSSELNVNALLLGDSALYLCASSLRRGYNEQFFGPGTRLTVL.